This TCR beta chain was profiled in a study of T-cell reconstitution after alpha-beta-depleted transplantation in children (dated by TCRdb to 2016 to 2018). With respect to the entire study: Using TCR repertoire profiling, the study followed T-cell immune reconstitution in a quantitative way in children after TCRalphabeta/CD19-depleted allogeneic hematopoietic cell transplantation. Summary of the overall study and its limitations: In some patients, the high TCRbeta diversity seen at day 60 was put down to recipient T cells and intrathymic progenitors that had survived conditioning. Hyperexpanded clone frequencies declined over subsequent months; after one year, T-cell counts and TCRbeta diversity were mostly attributed to newly produced T cells. About two months after transplant, the apparently early recovery of alphabetaT-cell counts reportedly depended on just several hundred clones that had expanded rapidly and came from non-depleted graft cells.

This clonotype was found many times. Its antigen target is currently unknown. No much larger clone exists at a distance of one base, and base qualities are not known. The sample's treatment or condition label, decoded: allogeneic hematopoietic cell transplantation with graft depleted of TCRalphabeta T cells and CD19 B cells. TCRalphabeta/CD19-depleted allogeneic hematopoietic cell grafts were given to the transplant recipients, all of whom were children. The library came from PCR. Reads for this sample came from an Illumina HiSeq 2500. Molecular barcoding was employed in the preparation of TCR libraries, with unique molecular identifiers being used to normalize TCRbeta repertoire quantification. TCRdb trimmed public reads at Q25 via fastp, called clones via MiXCR and kept in-frame beta chains. Each CDR3 protein gets just one entry, which takes the most common genes and DNA from the rows behind it. The sample includes 350,000 to 500,000 distinct CDR3 sequences, with about 40% observed a single time. Of the sample, 25% to 30% falls within the top ten clones.

Ends trimmed: V by 4 bases, J by 7 bases; bases unmatched to a gene: 10. The CDR3, from cysteine to phenylalanine, totals 14 residues. The sequence is cut down to CDR3 DNA, 42 bases in frame from base 1. Reading the germline V gene (reference sequence) gives CDR1 DFQATT and CDR2 SNEGSKA. The sequence derives from a girl aged 2 to 10 with aplastic anemia, due to receive a stem cell transplant. The sample was PBMCs, taken before TCRalphabeta/CD19-depleted stem cell transplant. The rearrangement combines TRBV20-1 with TRBJ2-1; the junction holds 7 bases that match TRBD2. The sequenced DNA is TGCAGTGCTATCGGCGCGGGAGAGGGGAATGAGCAGTTCTTC. It translates as CSAIGAGEGNEQFF.